Below, 11 T cell receptor beta chains from the same sample are listed, as sequenced in a study of CD8+CD57+ T cells in acquired aplastic anemia. Both TCR beta VDJ combination and CDR3 sequence profiling were carried out. Genomic DNA was the template for this profiling. TCRdb redid the calling of the reads with MiXCR, one entry per CDR3 protein. The repertoire has 250,000 to 350,000 distinct CDR3 sequences, about 56% of them found once; the top ten carry 7.5% to 9%. The sample taken for sequencing was sorted CD4+, CD8+, or CD8+CD57+ T cells (not recorded which) from PBMCs. The receptors shown here come from a human donor with severe aplastic anemia or a healthy control (not recorded which).

The chain has TRBV24-1 and TRBJ2-7, with 7 bases that match TRBD1. The CDR3 has 16 amino acids. V shed 3 bases and J 0 bases; nucleotides not matched to a gene: 7. CDR1 and CDR2 from the germline V gene are KGHDR and SFDVKD. CDR3 in DNA: TGTGCCACCAGTGATGGGGACAGCCCCCACTCCTACGAGCAGTACTTC. It yields the protein CATSDGDSPHSYEQYF.

This clonotype was found many times. The genes are TRBV4-1 and TRBJ2-3, with unresolved D. Germline loops: CDR1 MGHRA, CDR2 YSYEKL. The V end lost 1 base, the J end lost 6 bases, and 14 bases lay between the germline ends. CDR3 length: 15 residues. The CDR3, as DNA: TGCGCCAGCAGCCAAGGCCCCCCACACGCCGATACGCAGTATTTT. This gives the protein CASSQGPPHADTQYF.

This clonotype was detected ten times or more. V is TRBV5-1 and J is TRBJ2-7, with D perhaps given as TRBD1 or TRBD2 (6 bases each). Looked up from germline, CDR1 is SGHRS and CDR2 is YFSETQ. Deletions cut 5 bases from V and 5 bases from J, with 17 bases between. The CDR3 runs 14 residues. The CDR3 DNA follows: TGCGCCAGCAGTCTGGGTGGGGGGACACACGAGCAGTACTTC. This encodes CASSLGGGTHEQYF.

This chain joins TRBV7-8 and TRBJ1-2; D might be TRBD1 (6 bases). The CDR3 runs 13 residues. In germline, CDR1 is SGHVS, CDR2 FQNEAQ. V was cut by 5 bases and J by 8 bases, with 15 bases left in between. CDR3 in amino acids: CASSQANRDGYTF. Written as DNA, the CDR3 is TGTGCCAGCAGCCAAGCCAACAGGGACGGCTACACCTTC.

The sample holds many counts of this clonotype. The V gene is TRBV6-1, the J gene TRBJ1-2; D is unresolved. This CDR3 has 14 residues. The ends were cut back, 1 base at V and 0 bases at J, with 6 bases in the middle. Germline V gives CDR1 MNHNS, CDR2 SASEGT. This chain's CDR3 is CASSEGVSNYGYTF. In DNA, the CDR3 is TGTGCCAGCAGTGAAGGGGTGTCTAACTATGGCTACACCTTC.

The chain combines TRBV19 with TRBJ2-5, with D possibly matching TRBD1 (6 bases). The DNA matches TRBJ2-7 better at its end, which makes the J call doubtful. This CDR3 has 15 amino acids. Germline CDR1 and CDR2: LNHDA and SQIVND (reference sequence). The CDR3 region has the DNA TGTGCCAGTAGCCCTTACTCCCAGGGGAAAGACGAGCAGTACTTC. Encoded protein: CASSPYSQGKDEQYF.

A few counts support this clonotype. This chain connects TRBV12-3 or TRBV12-4 to TRBJ2-5; 8 bases are shared with TRBD1. J gave up 0 bases and V 1 base, and 1 base lay outside the gene matches. This CDR3 spans 15 amino acids. The CDR3 nucleotides read TGTGCCAGCAGTTTAGGACAGGGGTACCAAGAGACCCAGTACTTC. This encodes CASSLGQGYQETQYF.

This clonotype was counted between two and nine times. This chain connects TRBV10-2 to TRBJ1-5; tentatively, D is TRBD1 (6 bases). The CDR3 runs 14 residues. Germline lookup yields CDR1 WSHSY and CDR2 SAAADI. The ends were cut back, 6 bases at V and 1 base at J, with 10 bases in the middle. CDR3 nucleotides: TGCGCCAGCAGGGGGGCAGGCAGCAATCAGCCCCAGCATTTT. Its protein is CASRGAGSNQPQHF.

Remarks on this clonotype: An end of the junction does not agree with germline; a read error may underlie this. V gene TRBV6-1 combines with J gene TRBJ2-7; D unclear. From germline, CDR1 is MNHNS and CDR2 SASEGT. The CDR3 loop spans 14 amino acids. The CDR3 coding sequence is TGTACCAGCAAAGGAAGGGTCGAACCCTACGAGCAGTACTTC. Its translation is CTSKGRVEPYEQYF.

This clonotype has a count of ten or more. The rearrangement uses TRBV19 and TRBJ1-4; 7 positions agree with TRBD1. Germline values: CDR1 LNHDA, CDR2 SQIVND (reference sequence). The CDR3 covers 14 residues. V gave up 6 bases and J gave up 4 bases; unmatched junction bases: 5. The DNA for the CDR3 is TGTGCCAGTAGCTGGGGACAGAGTAATGAAAAACTGTTTTTT. Its translation is CASSWGQSNEKLFF.

The V and J genes are TRBV19 and TRBJ2-5, with D uncertain. V gave up 3 bases and J gave up 7 bases, with 18 bases separating them. Germline CDR1 LNHDA, CDR2 SQIVND (reference sequence). The CDR3 contains 15 residues. CDR3 protein: CASSIQSGALGTQYF. The CDR3 coding sequence is TGTGCCAGTAGTATTCAGTCGGGTGCCTTGGGGACCCAGTACTTC. Complete variable domain (other parts from reference TRBV19 and TRBJ2-5): DGGITQSPKYLFRKEGQNVTLSCEQNLNHDAMYWYRQDPGQGLRLIYYSQIVNDFQKGDIAEGYSVSREKKESFPLTVTSAQKNPTAFYLCASSIQSGALGTQYFGPGTRLLVL.